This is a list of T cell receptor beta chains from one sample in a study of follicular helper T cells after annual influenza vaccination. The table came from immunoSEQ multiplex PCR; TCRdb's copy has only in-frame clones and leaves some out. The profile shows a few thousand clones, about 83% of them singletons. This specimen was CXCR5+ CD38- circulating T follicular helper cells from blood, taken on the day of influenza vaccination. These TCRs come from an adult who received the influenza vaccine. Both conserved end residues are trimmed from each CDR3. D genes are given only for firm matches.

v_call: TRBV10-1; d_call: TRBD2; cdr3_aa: ASRREGDASTDTQY
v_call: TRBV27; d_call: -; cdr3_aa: ASSLQRGSGYT
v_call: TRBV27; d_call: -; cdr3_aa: ASSLSFGWRDTEAF
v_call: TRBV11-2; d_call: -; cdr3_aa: ASSLSLGGGRAEQY
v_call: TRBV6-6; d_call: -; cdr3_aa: ASSYSGAVGNQPQH
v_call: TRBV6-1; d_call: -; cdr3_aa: ASSPPAGPHEELF
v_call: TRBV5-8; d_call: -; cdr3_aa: ASSPPNPGSGELF
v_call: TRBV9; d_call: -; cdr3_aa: ASSLQVAGELF
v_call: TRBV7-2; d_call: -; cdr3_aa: ASSLASSDTQY
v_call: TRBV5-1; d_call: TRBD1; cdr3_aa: ASSPRGSDRQETQY
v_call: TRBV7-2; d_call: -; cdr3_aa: ASSQGTSSDTQY
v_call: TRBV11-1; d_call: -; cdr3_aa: ASSPMISRDTQY
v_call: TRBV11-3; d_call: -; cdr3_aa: ASSLNVRTEAF
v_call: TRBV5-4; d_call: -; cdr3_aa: ASSANGRRPQH
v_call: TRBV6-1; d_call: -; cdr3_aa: ASSEPPQAFEKLF
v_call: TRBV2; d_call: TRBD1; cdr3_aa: ASSVGQGDYNEQF
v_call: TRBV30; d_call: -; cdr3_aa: AWSPHWGDVGDTGELF
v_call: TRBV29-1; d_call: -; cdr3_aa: SVLLDKYEQY
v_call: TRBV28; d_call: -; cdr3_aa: ASSKNTIY
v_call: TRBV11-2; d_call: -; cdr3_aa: ASSLELAQETQY
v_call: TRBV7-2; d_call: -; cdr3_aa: ASSSSPASTDTQY
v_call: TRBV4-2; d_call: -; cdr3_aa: ASSAQYGYT